The 25 T cell receptor beta chains reported below all come from one sample, sequenced in a study of molecular identifiers for immune sequencing clone quantification. TCRdb reprocessed the PCR reads via MiXCR and lists one record per CDR3 protein. Of more than 250,000 distinct CDR3 sequences in the sample, about 21% were seen once. The sample taken for sequencing was naive CD8+ T cells from blood, with Jurkat cell RNA spiked in. Described subset: FACS-sorted CD8+CD4-CCR7+CD45RA+ naive T cells. Receptors originate from a human donor in good health. Some libraries in this study had Jurkat cell RNA spiked in.

This clonotype showed up many times. This sequence joins TRBV5-1 and TRBJ2-7; D remains unclear. Germline CDR1 reads SGHRS; CDR2 reads YFSETQ. This CDR3 has 13 amino acids. Trimming pared 4 bases from V and 6 bases from J, leaving 14 bases between. The CDR3 DNA follows: TGCGCCAGCAGCCTGGACCCGTTCCCCGAGCAGTACTTC. The encoded protein is CASSLDPFPEQYF.

Of note for this clonotype: A read error may explain this, as a much larger clone is one base away. Given the absence of the conserved phenylalanine or tryptophan at the CDR3 end, a read error is likely. The rearrangement links TRBV2 to TRBJ2-3, with D unresolved. Germline CDR1 reads SNHLY; CDR2 reads FYNNEI. The V end lost 3 bases, the J end lost 2 bases, and 6 bases lay between the germline ends. The CDR3 extends over 13 amino acids. The CDR3 loop reads CASSDVNTDTQYL. In DNA form, the CDR3 reads TGTGCCAGCAGTGACGTCAACACAGATACGCAGTATCTT.

In the case of this clonotype: This may arise from a read error, as a much more abundant clone is one base away. This chain connects TRBV27 to TRBJ2-3, with D perhaps given as TRBD1 or TRBD2 (5 bases each). This CDR3 is 14 amino acids long. Germline V gives CDR1 MNHEY, CDR2 SMNVEV (reference sequence). The CDR3: CASRVLGSTGTQYF. DNA of the CDR3: TGTGCCAGCAGAGTACTAGGTAGCACAGGTACGCAGTATTTT.

Comments on this clonotype: One junction end disagrees with the germline gene, perhaps due to a read error. V and J are TRBV4-1 and TRBJ1-5, with D possibly matching TRBD1 (6 bases). Germline CDR1 and CDR2: MGHRA and YSYEKL. The CDR3 is made up of 15 amino acids. CDR3 region: CAGSQEGGGGQPQHF. The CDR3 nucleotides are TGCGCCGGCAGCCAAGAGGGGGGGGGCGGGCAGCCCCAGCATTTT.

This clonotype came up many times. The junction departs from germline at one end; a sequencing error may be responsible. V usage is TRBV7-7 and J usage is TRBJ2-1; weak D call: TRBD2 (5 bases). Germline V gene lookup returns CDR1 SSHAT and CDR2 FNYEAQ (reference sequence). The CDR3 runs to 13 residues. The CDR3 region is CASRRALEDEQFF. The CDR3 DNA reads TGTGCTAGCAGAAGGGCCCTGGAGGATGAGCAGTTCTTC.

This clonotype has at least ten counts. The J gene is TRBJ1-6, the V gene TRBV4-3, with 11 bases that match TRBD1. Germline V CDR1 and CDR2: LGHNA, YSLEER. V was pared by 0 bases and J by 8 bases, with 6 bases of the junction left unmatched. CDR3 length equals 17 residues. CDR3 coding DNA: TGCGCCAGCAGCCAAGATCGGCTGGGACAGGGGGATTCACCCCTCCACTTT. Residues: CASSQDRLGQGDSPLHF.

The table lists this clonotype with many counts. This chain connects TRBV29-1 to TRBJ2-7; 8 positions match TRBD1. The V segment lost 3 bases and the J segment 2 bases; nucleotides outside the gene matches: 3. The V gene's germline CDR1 is SQVTM and CDR2 ANQGSEA. This CDR3 contains 13 residues. CDR3 loop: CSVETDRAYEQYF. The DNA for the CDR3 is TGCAGCGTTGAGACGGACAGGGCCTACGAGCAGTACTTC.

With respect to this clonotype: Being one base from a much bigger clone, this may be a read error. The rearrangement uses TRBV27 and TRBJ1-2; the D gene is possibly TRBD1 (6 bases). Germline loops: CDR1 MNHEY, CDR2 SMNVEV (reference sequence). Trimming left V 2 bases short and J 8 bases short, with 15 bases between. This CDR3 contains 14 residues. The CDR3 sequence is CASSLGPGVGGYTF. DNA for the CDR3: TGTGCCAGCAGTTTAGGTCCAGGGGTGGGGGGCTACACCTTC.

Comments on this clonotype: A much bigger clone sits one base away, suggesting this may be a read error. The V gene is TRBV20-1, the J gene TRBJ1-1, with TRBD1 as a possible D gene (6 bases). Per the germline V gene, CDR1 is DFQATT and CDR2 is SNEGSKA (reference sequence). Trimming stripped 2 bases from V and 1 base from J, with 14 bases between. The CDR3 covers 15 residues. This CDR3 reads CSARSFKQGNTEAFF. Written as DNA, the CDR3 is TGCAGTGCTAGAAGTTTTAAACAGGGGAACACTGAAGCTTTCTTT.

Points on this clonotype: Possible read error: a much larger clone is one base away. CDR3 bases: TGTGCCAGCAGTCCCTGGACAGGGGGCACAGATACGCAGTATTTT. Translation: CASSPWTGGTDTQYF. The chain links TRBV12-3 or TRBV12-4 to TRBJ2-3; 9 nucleotides match TRBD1. There are 15 residues in the CDR3. J was trimmed by 1 base and V by 5 bases; bases with no gene match: 4.

The table lists this clonotype with many counts. This sequence joins TRBV6-2 or TRBV6-3 and TRBJ2-5; 7 bases map to TRBD2. This CDR3 contains 15 residues. With V trimmed by 6 bases and J by 2 bases, 9 bases remained unmatched. Per germline, CDR1 MNHEY and CDR2 SVGEGT. CDR3 nucleotides: TGTGCCAGCAGCGAAGCGGGGCCGATTCAAGAGACCCAGTACTTC. It codes for CASSEAGPIQETQYF.

On this clonotype: This may be a read error: a much more frequent sequence differs by one nucleotide. The chain uses TRBV7-6 and TRBJ2-3, with D possibly TRBD2 on 7 matching bases. Germline loops: CDR1 SGHVS, CDR2 FNYEAQ. This CDR3 has 17 amino acids. Deletions cut 1 base from V and 2 bases from J, with 16 bases between. DNA of the CDR3: TGTGCCAGCAGCTTAGAACCAGCGGGACAACCCACAGATACGCAGTATTTT. Protein sequence: CASSLEPAGQPTDTQYF. Full variable domain (rest looked up from reference TRBV7-6 and TRBJ2-3): GAGVSQSPRYKVTKRGQDVALRCDPISGHVSLYWYRQALGQGPEFLTYFNYEAQQDKSGLPNDRFSAERPEGSISTLTIQRTEQRDSAMYRCASSLEPAGQPTDTQYFGPGTRLTVL.

Comments on this clonotype: One junction end disagrees with the germline gene, perhaps due to a read error. The rearrangement links TRBV7-9 to TRBJ2-2; 7 nucleotides agree with TRBD1. Per germline, CDR1 SEHNR and CDR2 FQNEAQ (reference sequence). The CDR3 has 20 amino acids. The CDR3 protein is CASSLGRDSYPYSNTGEPFF. The CDR3 coding sequence is TGTGCCAGCAGCTTAGGAAGGGACAGTTACCCTTATTCGAACACCGGGGAGCCGTTTTTT.

With regard to this clonotype: It may be a read error: a sequence one base away is much more abundant. V gene TRBV5-3 combines with J gene TRBJ2-2, with a weak D call TRBD2 (5 bases). TRBV5-3 is given ORF status, its function remaining uncertain. The CDR3 sequence is 15 residues long. The CDR3 spells CASSFGKTNTGEPFF. CDR3 sequence (DNA): TGTGCCAGCAGCTTCGGAAAAACGAACACCGGGGAGCCGTTTTTT.

This clonotype was seen many times. The V gene is TRBV7-9, the J gene TRBJ2-7, with 10 bases identical to TRBD2. CDR1 and CDR2 (germline): SEHNR, FQNEAQ (reference sequence). The CDR3 runs 14 residues. V lost 4 bases to trimming and J lost 5 bases; unmatched junction nucleotides: 5. DNA of the CDR3: TGTGCCAGCAGCTCCGGACTAGCGGAGAACGAGCAGTACTTC. This sequence encodes CASSSGLAENEQYF.

This clonotype was seen many times. J is TRBJ2-3 and V is TRBV27; D is perhaps TRBD1 (6 bases). The germline CDR1 and CDR2 sequences are MNHEY and SMNVEV (reference sequence). Trimming removed 5 bases at V and 2 bases at J, with 11 bases between. The CDR3 consists of 14 residues. The CDR3 sequence: CASSITGFTDTQYF. The CDR3 DNA is TGTGCCAGCAGTATAACAGGGTTCACAGATACGCAGTATTTT.

There are many counts of this clonotype. The chain links TRBV30 to TRBJ2-7, with 7 bases aligning to TRBD1. The germline gives CDR1 GTSNPN, CDR2 SVGIG (reference sequence). With V trimmed by 0 bases and J by 3 bases, 5 bases remained unmatched. This CDR3 is 14 amino acids long. The CDR3 nucleotides are TGTGCCTGGAGTGTACTGGGGACAGACTACGAGCAGTACTTC. This encodes CAWSVLGTDYEQYF. Using reference TRBV30 and TRBJ2-7 for the parts outside the CDR3, the full variable domain is SQTIHQWPATLVQPVGSPLSLECTVEGTSNPNLYWYRQAAGRGLQLLFYSVGIGQISSEVPQNLSASRPQDRQFILSSKKLLLSDSGFYLCAWSVLGTDYEQYFGPGTRLTVT.

This clonotype has at least ten counts. This rearrangement joins TRBV28 to TRBJ2-7; possibly TRBD1 for D (6 bases). Per the germline V gene, CDR1 is MDHEN and CDR2 is SYDVKM. V shed 2 bases and J shed 2 bases, with 10 bases lying between them. The CDR3 length is 14 residues. CDR3 nucleotides: TGTGCCAGCAGTTTAGTACGGACAGCCTACGAGCAGTACTTC. It is translated as CASSLVRTAYEQYF.

In this sample, this clonotype turned up many times. The chain carries TRBV4-1 and TRBJ1-4, with D unresolved. This CDR3 is 14 amino acids long. Germline V lookup: CDR1 MGHRA, CDR2 YSYEKL. With 1 base removed from V and 5 bases from J, the gap between germline ends came to 8 bases. In nucleotides, the CDR3 is TGCGCCAGCAGCCAAGGCCTTTACAATGAAAAACTGTTTTTT. It specifies CASSQGLYNEKLFF.

The rearrangement joins TRBV4-3 to TRBJ1-1; 7 nucleotides align to TRBD1. J gave up 6 bases and V 0 bases, and 10 bases lay outside the gene matches. This CDR3 spans 16 amino acids. Germline CDR1 LGHNA, CDR2 YSLEER. DNA of the CDR3: TGCGCCAGCAGCCAAGATCTACACAGGGGTCTTTCTGAAGCTTTCTTT. Protein sequence: CASSQDLHRGLSEAFF.

The rearrangement uses TRBV4-1 and TRBJ2-3; 8 nucleotides line up with TRBD1. J was trimmed by 5 bases and V by 4 bases; bases with no gene match: 8. Germline assignment: CDR1 MGHRA and CDR2 YSYEKL. The CDR3 totals 15 residues. The CDR3: CASSPWTGTVDTQYF. The CDR3 nucleotides are TGCGCCAGCAGCCCCTGGACAGGGACGGTAGATACGCAGTATTTT.

Worth noting for this clonotype: An end of the junction differs from the germline gene, which may be a read error. The rearrangement joins TRBV11-3 to TRBJ2-1, with D perhaps matching TRBD1 or TRBD2 (5 bases each). The CDR3 sequence is 12 residues long. In germline, CDR1 is SGHNT, CDR2 YENEEA. The CDR3 reads CASSLGGDERFF. The CDR3 region has the DNA TGTGCCAGCAGCTTAGGAGGGGATGAGCGGTTCTTC.

This clonotype has a count of ten or more. The V and J genes are TRBV6-2 or TRBV6-3 and TRBJ1-1; the D is unclear. Trimming took 8 bases from V and 1 from J, leaving 14 bases between them. Germline V gene sequence: CDR1 MNHEY, CDR2 SVGEGT. The length of the CDR3 is 14 residues. Written as DNA, the CDR3 is TGTGCCAGCGTCGAAGGAACCCCGAACACTGAAGCTTTCTTT. It is translated as CASVEGTPNTEAFF.

This clonotype was observed at least ten times. The chain combines TRBV2 with TRBJ1-4, with no clear D. V shed 1 base and J shed 1 base, with 13 bases lying between them. This CDR3 region has 17 residues. From germline, CDR1 is SNHLY and CDR2 FYNNEI. The CDR3 region is CASSEEGNSRTNEKLFF. DNA for the CDR3: TGTGCCAGCAGTGAAGAAGGAAACAGCAGAACTAATGAAAAACTGTTTTTT.

This clonotype has at least ten counts. This chain joins TRBV7-9 and TRBJ2-3; D unclear. The germline V gene has CDR1 SEHNR and CDR2 FQNEAQ (reference sequence). With 4 bases removed from V and 1 base from J, the gap between germline ends came to 9 bases. The CDR3 is 14 amino acids. The CDR3 here is CASSSSLGTDTQYF. CDR3 nucleotide sequence: TGTGCCAGCAGCTCTTCCCTAGGCACAGATACGCAGTATTTT.